One sample yielded the 7 T cell receptor beta chains listed below, sequenced in a study of PD-1 blockade in classical Hodgkin lymphoma. Only in-frame clones appear in the TCRdb table, and some are missing; sequencing was by immunoSEQ multiplex PCR. The data contain about 92,000 clones, over 80% of them singletons. Time point defined: cycle 4 day 1 (C4D1), after more than five weeks of nivolumab. In every patient, relapse followed autologous stem cell transplantation, while exposure to brentuximab vedotin differed. Material: peripheral blood mononuclear cells (PBMCs), obtained before the fourth cycle of nivolumab. These receptors were taken from a human donor with classical Hodgkin lymphoma.

This chain links TRBV5-4 with TRBJ1-1; D possibly corresponds to TRBD1 (6 bases). This CDR3 has 17 amino acids. The V gene lost 3 bases and the J gene lost 1 base, with 19 bases spanning the gap. CDR1 SGHNT and CDR2 YYREEE come from the germline V gene (reference sequence). The CDR3 here is CASSSRIQGWANTEAFF. CDR3 sequence (DNA): TGTGCCAGCAGCTCCCGAATACAGGGTTGGGCGAACACTGAAGCTTTCTTT.

The rearrangement joins TRBV5-1 to TRBJ1-5; 7 nucleotides match TRBD1. The length of the CDR3 is 14 residues. Germline assignment: CDR1 SGHRS and CDR2 YFSETQ. V lost 4 bases, J lost 6 bases, and 7 bases stayed unmatched. The CDR3 protein is CASSPGTAIQPQHF. For the CDR3, the DNA is TGCGCCAGCAGCCCTGGGACAGCAATTCAGCCCCAGCATTTT.

The V gene is TRBV5-4, the J gene TRBJ2-2; 7 bases are a match to TRBD2. V trimming: 0 bases; J trimming: 1 base; junction bases outside the gene matches: 6. CDR3 length: 17 amino acids. Germline V gene lookup returns CDR1 SGHNT and CDR2 YYREEE (reference sequence). CDR3 sequence: CASSLELAGGNTGELFF. The CDR3 coding sequence is TGTGCCAGCAGCTTGGAATTAGCGGGTGGGAACACCGGGGAGCTGTTTTTT.

V and J are TRBV28 and TRBJ1-1, with 9 bases fitting TRBD1. CDR3 size: 15 residues. With 5 bases clipped from V and 6 bases from J, the junction kept 10 bases outside the gene matches. The germline CDR1 and CDR2 sequences are MDHEN and SYDVKM. In nucleotides, the CDR3 is TGTGCCAGCAGTCCAGCCGGGACAGGGCCCTCTGAAGCTTTCTTT. Amino acids: CASSPAGTGPSEAFF. Complete variable domain (other parts from reference TRBV28 and TRBJ1-1): DVKVTQSSRYLVKRTGEKVFLECVQDMDHENMFWYRQDPGLGLRLIYFSYDVKMKEKGDIPEGYSVSREKKERFSLILESASTNQTSMYLCASSPAGTGPSEAFFGQGTRLTVV.

The rearrangement uses TRBV5-1 and TRBJ2-7, with D hard to call. Germline values: CDR1 SGHRS, CDR2 YFSETQ. The CDR3 sequence is 14 residues long. Trimming removed 1 base from V and 3 bases from J, with 11 bases in between. The CDR3 reads CASSLLGSSYEQYF. For the CDR3, the DNA is TGCGCCAGCAGCTTGTTGGGCTCTAGCTACGAGCAGTACTTC.

The J gene is TRBJ2-1, the V gene TRBV11-2, with 7 bases matching TRBD1. There are 15 residues in the CDR3. Germline V CDR1 and CDR2: SGHAT, FQNNGV. Unmatched junction bases numbered 5, after V lost 1 base and J lost 5 bases. The chain's CDR3 is CASSLGEDRNNEQFF. The CDR3 region has the DNA TGTGCCAGCAGCTTAGGTGAGGACAGGAACAATGAGCAGTTCTTC.

This sequence joins TRBV27 and TRBJ1-4; D unresolved. The CDR3 consists of 19 residues. V shed 2 bases and J shed 0 bases, with 19 bases lying between them. CDR1 is MNHEY, CDR2 SMNVEV, per germline (reference sequence). In DNA form, the CDR3 reads TGTGCCAGCAGTTTACCGGAGCCCACCTCTCCCGCAACTAATGAAAAACTGTTTTTT. Its protein product is CASSLPEPTSPATNEKLFF.